This T cell receptor beta chain was captured in a study of cytotoxic CD8 clonotypes in ibrutinib-treated CLL. Method: immunoSEQ multiplex PCR; TCRdb's copy keeps in-frame clones and lacks some. Of approximately 170,000 clones in the sample, about 88% were seen once. Whole-study findings and limits: Public clonotypes, rarely seen, contracted or held steady on treatment.

On this clone itself: Its target is unknown.

V lost 8 bases and J lost 7, with 8 bases in between. CDR3 length equals 11 residues. CDR1 SNHLY and CDR2 FYNNEI come from the germline V gene. The chain has TRBV2 and TRBJ1-4; D is unresolved. Here the sequenced sample was PBMCs, taken at disease progression, from a patient treated with ibrutinib. This clonotype originated in a human donor with chronic lymphocytic leukemia. The CDR3 is CASSTLEKLFF. The DNA of the CDR3 is TGTGCCAGCTCGACACTTGAAAAACTGTTTTTT.